This T cell receptor beta chain was found in a study of preoperative IRX-2 immunotherapy in early breast cancer. Method: immunoSEQ multiplex PCR; TCRdb's copy keeps in-frame clones and lacks some. The table lists around 25,000 clones, about 77% of them singletons. The treatment here: preoperative locoregional IRX-2 cytokine immunotherapy. Samples came from a phase Ib trial of preoperative locoregional IRX-2 cytokine immunotherapy. Germline lookup yields CDR1 LNHNV and CDR2 YYDKDF (reference sequence). This CDR3 has 17 amino acids. V lost 5 bases, J lost 2 bases, and 13 bases stayed unmatched. The chain links TRBV15 to TRBJ2-3; 7 nucleotides align to TRBD1. The source of this sequence is a human donor with breast cancer. This specimen consisted of lymph node tissue, obtained before IRX-2 immunotherapy. CDR3 in DNA: TGTGCCACCAGCGGGGAAAGCACAGGGGTCTACACAGATACGCAGTATTTT. This codes for CATSGESTGVYTDTQYF.